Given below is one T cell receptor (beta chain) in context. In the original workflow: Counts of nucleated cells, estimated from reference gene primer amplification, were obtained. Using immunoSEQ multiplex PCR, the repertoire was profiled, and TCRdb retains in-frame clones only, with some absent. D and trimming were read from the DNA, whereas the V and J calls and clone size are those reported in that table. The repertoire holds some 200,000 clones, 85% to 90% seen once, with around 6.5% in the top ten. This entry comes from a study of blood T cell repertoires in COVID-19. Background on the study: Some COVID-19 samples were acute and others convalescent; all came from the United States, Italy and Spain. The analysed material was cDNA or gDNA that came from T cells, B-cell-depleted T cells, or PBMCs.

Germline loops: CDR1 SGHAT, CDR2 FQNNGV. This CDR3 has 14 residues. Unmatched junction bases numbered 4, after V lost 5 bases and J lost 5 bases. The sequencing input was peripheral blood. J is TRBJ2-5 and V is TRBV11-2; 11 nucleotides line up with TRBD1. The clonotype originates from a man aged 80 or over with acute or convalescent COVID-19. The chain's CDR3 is CASSPRDRGETQYF. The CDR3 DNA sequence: TGTGCCAGCAGCCCCCGGGACAGGGGGGAGACCCAGTACTTC.